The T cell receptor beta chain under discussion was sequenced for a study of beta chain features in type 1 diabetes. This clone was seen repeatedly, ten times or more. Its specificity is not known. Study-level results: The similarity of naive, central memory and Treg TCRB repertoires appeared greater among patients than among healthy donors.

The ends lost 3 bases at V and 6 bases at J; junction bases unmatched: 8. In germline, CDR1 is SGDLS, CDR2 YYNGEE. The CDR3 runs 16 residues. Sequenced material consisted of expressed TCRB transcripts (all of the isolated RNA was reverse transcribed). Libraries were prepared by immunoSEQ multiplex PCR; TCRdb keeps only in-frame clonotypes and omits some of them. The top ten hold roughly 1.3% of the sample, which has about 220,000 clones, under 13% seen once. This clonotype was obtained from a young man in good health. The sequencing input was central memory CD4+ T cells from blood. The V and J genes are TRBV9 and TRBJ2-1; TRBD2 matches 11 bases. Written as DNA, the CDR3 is TGTGCCAGCAGCGCCGGGACTAGCGGTTCCCGCAATGAGCAGTTCTTC. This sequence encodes CASSAGTSGSRNEQFF.